This T cell receptor beta chain was sequenced in a study of T cell responses to AZD1222 COVID-19 vaccine. About the study: Pooling of second doses given at about 4 or about 12 weeks was done.

The germline V and J ends were trimmed by 3 bases and 10 bases, with 12 bases remaining between them. CDR1 MDHEN and CDR2 SYDVKM come from the germline V gene. CDR3 length: 12 amino acids. The data were produced by immunoSEQ multiplex PCR, yet TCRdb's version contains in-frame clones alone and is incomplete. This sample has around 100,000 clones, with about nine tenths found just once. About this clone itself: The target antigen is unknown.

Study-wide findings and caveats: Baseline serology detected seropositivity in only a handful of AZD1222 recipients. Receipt of two AZD1222 doses was followed by a rise in Spike-specific TCR breadth and depth. White British donors predominated, females outnumbered males, and clonal diversity was possibly underestimated.

This TCR was recovered from an adult in good health. The specimen comprised peripheral blood, sampled on day 0 of AZD1222 vaccination. The chain uses TRBV28 and TRBJ1-1; D might be TRBD1 (6 bases). Here the CDR3 reads CASSLRGAAAFF. The CDR3 DNA sequence: TGTGCCAGCAGTTTGAGGGGGGCTGCAGCTTTCTTT.